These 2 T cell receptor beta chains originate from one sample sequenced in a study of cytomegalovirus exposure and HLA in healthy donors. Primers: 60 Vbeta forward and 13 Jbeta reverse. The assay was immunoSEQ multiplex PCR, and TCRdb's table has in-frame clones only and misses some. The sample includes fewer than 200,000 clones, 78% seen only once; the top ten take about 3%. The sequenced sample was PBMCs. The receptors were gathered from a female donor in good health and CMV-seronegative.

This clone was counted a few times. V and J are TRBV4-1 and TRBJ2-5, with D tentatively TRBD1 (6 bases). The germline gives CDR1 MGHRA, CDR2 YSYEKL. Trimming stripped 3 bases from V and 0 bases from J, with 14 bases between. There are 16 residues in the CDR3. The CDR3 coding sequence is TGCGCCAGCAGCCAGACCCAAGGACAGAACCAAGAGACCCAGTACTTC. Translated, it gives CASSQTQGQNQETQYF.

This clone was found a few times. The chain recombines TRBV4-1 with TRBJ2-7, with D tentatively TRBD2 (6 bases). The germline V and J ends were trimmed by 3 bases and 0 bases, with 9 bases remaining between them. Germline V gene data show CDR1 as MGHRA and CDR2 as YSYEKL. The CDR3 spans 14 residues. The CDR3 sequence: CASSQRLGSYEQYF. The CDR3 DNA reads TGCGCCAGCAGCCAGCGACTAGGCTCCTACGAGCAGTACTTC.